This paragraph covers one T cell receptor (beta chain) sequence. This receptor's antigen is unknown. Qualities for individual bases were not recorded, and no much larger clone is one base off. TCRbeta CDR3 regions were amplified from genomic DNA by means of the immunoSEQ Assay, a bias-controlled multiplex PCR. The authors' pipeline ran thus. The number of nucleated cells in each sample was estimated by amplification of reference gene primers within the assay. Sequence reads were collapsed and filtered to measure the absolute abundance of every unique TCRbeta CDR3 rearrangement. Productive Simpson clonality was computed per sample as the square root of Simpson's diversity index over productive rearrangements. TCRdb holds this immuneACCESS table with in-frame rearrangements only. Some clones are missing; in checked studies, unresolved V genes explain under half, and the rest has no known cause. V, J and clone size reflect that table, while D and trimming were determined from the DNA. Across this sample there are tens of thousands of clones, with 87% seen only once. The ten largest clones represent around a tenth of the sample.

The data were obtained in a study of blood T cell repertoires in COVID-19 (TCRdb year 2020). About the study as a whole: The collaborator samples originated in the United States, Italy and Spain and spanned the acute and convalescent phases of COVID-19. The prospective study material was composed of cDNA or gDNA derived from T cells, B-cell-depleted T cells, or PBMCs. The dataset comprised deeply sampled blood TCRbeta repertoires from subjects exposed to, actively infected with, or recovered from COVID-19. The repertoires were released in a freely available public database intended as a resource for research on the immune response to SARS-CoV-2. The samples were drawn from the first 160 participants of the ongoing ImmuneRACE study and from 1,254 subjects provided by 6 global collaborators. A de-identified subject ID, COVID-19 status, age in years and sex were almost always included in the sample metadata. Where available, HLA class I and class II types were taken from metadata supplied by the sample provider and were not determined by assay-based typing.

Whole blood was collected in K2EDTA tubes by collaborating institutions according to the institutions' own protocols. For TCRbeta analysis, collaborators shipped samples in one of three forms: frozen whole blood, isolated PBMCs, or DNA extracted from either of those sample types. CDR1 and CDR2, looked up from the germline V gene (reference sequence), are LNHDA and SQIVND. V is cut by 10 bases and J by 0 bases, and the space between the germline ends is 13 bases. The CDR3 sequence holds 13 residues, the cysteine and valine included. The CDR3 DNA has 39 bases and is translated from base 1. Results and caveats for the whole study, not just this receptor: The quantity of clinical and demographic metadata differed by source and by participant and was supplied without curation.

The receptor was derived from a human donor with acute or convalescent COVID-19. The donor label of this sample is uncertain. Recombination joined TRBV19 with TRBJ2-7; perhaps TRBD2 is the D gene, with 6 bases matching. Sequenced: peripheral blood. The DNA sequence follows: TGTGCCACCTCAACGGGACTCTCCTACGAGCAGTACGTC. Its amino acids are CATSTGLSYEQYV.